The 22 T cell receptor beta chains presented below share a single source sample, sequenced in a study of post-analysis software for immune sequencing data (dated by TCRdb to the mid-2010s). For these TCRs, the target antigens are not known. Libraries were constructed by PCR. The sequencing machine was an Illumina HiSeq 2500. To reduce PCR and sequencing biases, unique molecular identifiers were incorporated into the TCR beta cDNA libraries. Through fastp at Q25 and MiXCR, TCRdb rebuilt clones from the public reads, retaining in-frame beta chains. Identical CDR3 protein sequences are pooled into one entry, listed with their most common genes and DNA. The sample records 450,000 or so distinct CDR3 sequences, nearly 45% of which are singletons. Clones ranked in the top ten supply around an eighth of the sample. General conclusions and limits of the study: Patients showed significantly higher frequencies than controls for about five TRBV segments, among them TRBV5-6, TRBV5-1 and TRBV20-1.

The specimen was blood. The source of these receptors is a girl aged 5-17 years with multiple sclerosis.

V is TRBV27 and J is TRBJ1-2; D remains ambiguous. This CDR3 has 14 residues. The V and J ends lost 4 bases and 4 bases respectively, with 13 bases between them. Germline V gene sequence: CDR1 MNHEY, CDR2 SMNVEV (reference sequence). The CDR3 spells CASSSRGVGYGYTF. Written as DNA, the CDR3 is TGTGCCAGCAGTTCCCGCGGGGTAGGCTATGGCTACACCTTC.

V and J are TRBV24-1 and TRBJ2-1; 9 positions match TRBD1. The CDR3 is 15 amino acids. The germline V gene encodes CDR1 KGHDR and CDR2 SFDVKD. Trimming cost V 6 bases and J 6 bases; bases outside gene matches: 8. As DNA, the CDR3 is TGTGCCACCAGTCCGCCGGGACAGGGATCCAATGAGCAGTTCTTC. Translation: CATSPPGQGSNEQFF.

This chain joins TRBV19 and TRBJ2-1, with 13 bases that match TRBD2. Germline V lookup: CDR1 LNHDA, CDR2 SQIVND (reference sequence). Trimming removed 3 bases from V and 10 bases from J; junction bases left unmatched: 3. CDR3 size: 14 residues. CDR3 DNA: TGTGCCAGTAGTATTGGGACTAGCGGGAAAGAGCAGTTCTTC. Its protein product is CASSIGTSGKEQFF.

The chain couples TRBV6-5 to TRBJ1-4; D is ambiguous. The germline CDR1 and CDR2 sequences are MNHEY and SVGAGI. The germline V and J ends were trimmed by 0 bases and 3 bases, with 11 bases remaining between them. The CDR3 is 16 residues long. The CDR3 is CASSYSPQDPNEKLFF. CDR3 nucleotide sequence: TGTGCCAGCAGTTACTCTCCTCAGGACCCTAATGAAAAACTGTTTTTT.

The J gene is TRBJ2-7, the V gene TRBV20-1, with D perhaps matching TRBD1 (6 bases). The CDR3 loop spans 15 amino acids. Germline V gene data show CDR1 as DFQATT and CDR2 as SNEGSKA (reference sequence). The V and J ends lost 6 bases and 2 bases respectively, with 20 bases between them. The CDR3: CSAPIGWTAAYEQYF. CDR3 in DNA: TGCAGTGCCCCCATCGGCTGGACAGCGGCCTACGAGCAGTACTTC.

A word on this clonotype: One end of the junction fails to match germline, which may point to a read error. V gene TRBV28 combines with J gene TRBJ2-5, with a possible D match to TRBD1 (6 bases). The CDR3 spans 14 residues. Germline V CDR1 and CDR2: MDHEN, SYDVKM. The DNA for the CDR3 is TGTGCCAGCAGTCCAGGACAGATCCAAGGGACCCAGTACTTC. Translating it yields CASSPGQIQGTQYF.

The sample holds a few counts of this clonotype. The chain recombines TRBV7-3 with TRBJ2-5, with 7 bases identical to TRBD1. Germline V lookup: CDR1 SGHTA, CDR2 FQGTGA. This CDR3 region has 15 residues. V was pared by 5 bases and J by 4 bases, with 10 bases of the junction left unmatched. CDR3: CASSLIPGQPETQYF. The CDR3 DNA is TGTGCCAGCAGCCTAATCCCGGGACAGCCAGAGACCCAGTACTTC.

This clonotype was picked up a small number of times. The J gene is TRBJ2-3, the V gene TRBV5-1, with 8 positions matching TRBD2. The CDR3 has 14 residues. Germline V gene lookup returns CDR1 SGHRS and CDR2 YFSETQ. Trimming cost V 7 bases and J 9 bases; bases outside gene matches: 13. Written as DNA, the CDR3 is TGCGCCAGCGGCCCGGGACTAGAATCAGGCACGCAGTATTTT. It is translated as CASGPGLESGTQYF.

This clonotype was seen only a few times. The junction shows a germline mismatch at one end, possibly a read error. The chain uses TRBV9 and TRBJ2-1, with 7 nucleotides matching TRBD2. Per germline, CDR1 SGDLS and CDR2 YYNGEE. The CDR3 loop spans 16 amino acids. The CDR3 coding sequence is TGTGCCAGCAGCGCAGCCCCTGCGGGAGCCTACAGTGAGCAGTTCTTC. It encodes CASSAAPAGAYSEQFF.

The V gene is TRBV20-1, the J gene TRBJ2-1; D is possibly TRBD1 (6 bases). V was cut by 0 bases and J by 7 bases, with 16 bases left in between. Germline lookup yields CDR1 DFQATT and CDR2 SNEGSKA (reference sequence). CDR3 length: 15 residues. The CDR3 is CSARDSARGRNEQFF. The CDR3, as DNA: TGCAGTGCTAGAGATTCCGCCAGGGGAAGAAATGAGCAGTTCTTC.

V gene TRBV7-9 combines with J gene TRBJ1-2; D ambiguous. This CDR3 has 11 residues. Germline CDR1 reads SEHNR; CDR2 reads FQNEAQ (reference sequence). Trimming removed 4 bases at V and 8 bases at J, with 8 bases between. Here the CDR3 DNA reads TGTGCCAGCAGCTCCGGTCCGGGCTACACCTTC. Amino acid sequence: CASSSGPGYTF.

The chain links TRBV15 to TRBJ2-3, with D tentatively TRBD1 (6 bases). The CDR3 is 17 amino acids. Trimming pared 3 bases from V and 4 bases from J, leaving 20 bases between. Germline V gene lookup returns CDR1 LNHNV and CDR2 YYDKDF (reference sequence). The CDR3 protein is CATSSRTVGPPADTQYF. The CDR3 region has the DNA TGTGCCACCAGCAGTAGGACAGTCGGTCCTCCCGCAGATACGCAGTATTTT.

A note on this clonotype: Possible read error: a much larger clone is one base away. This chain links TRBV29-1 with TRBJ2-1; D is ambiguous. The DNA end is a closer match to TRBJ2-7, so the J assignment may be wrong. The CDR3 runs 16 residues. Germline values: CDR1 SQVTM, CDR2 ANQGSEA. The CDR3 sequence: CSVEIWRISSYNEQYF. The CDR3 DNA is TGCAGCGTGGAAATTTGGCGGATCAGCTCCTACAATGAGCAGTACTTC.

This clonotype was seen many times. This chain uses TRBV7-2 with TRBJ2-5, with D possibly being TRBD1 (5 bases). Germline CDR1 reads SGHTA; CDR2 reads FQGNSA. CDR3 length: 13 residues. V was trimmed by 5 bases and J by 2 bases, leaving 9 bases between them. The CDR3 protein is CASSPQGQETQYF. The CDR3 DNA reads TGTGCCAGCAGCCCCCAGGGACAAGAGACCCAGTACTTC.

In this sample, this clonotype turned up a few times. V usage is TRBV18 and J usage is TRBJ1-1; D gene ambiguous. Trimming took 3 bases from V and 6 from J, leaving 26 bases between them. Germline values: CDR1 KGHSH, CDR2 LQKENI. This CDR3 has 18 amino acids. The DNA for the CDR3 is TGTGCCAGCTCACCTCAGACGGACCTCGCTGGCGGGATGGCTGAAGCTTTCTTT. This sequence encodes CASSPQTDLAGGMAEAFF.

This clonotype was recorded only once. The CDR3 region is CASSTGTSRGDTQYF. The CDR3 region has the DNA TGTGCCAGCAGCACGGGGACTAGCAGGGGAGATACGCAGTATTTT. The rearrangement links TRBV7-8 to TRBJ2-3, with 9 bases identical to TRBD2. Trimming removed 5 bases from V and 5 bases from J; junction bases left unmatched: 8. The CDR3 loop spans 15 amino acids. CDR1 is SGHVS and CDR2 is FQNEAQ in the germline V gene.

This clonotype was recorded a few times. This chain uses TRBV29-1 with TRBJ1-4; TRBD1 is a possible D gene (6 bases). Germline-derived CDR1 and CDR2 are SQVTM and ANQGSEA. The CDR3 has 13 amino acids. V was cut by 2 bases and J by 5 bases, with 9 bases left in between. CDR3 DNA: TGCAGCGTTGAAACCAGGGGCAATGAAAAACTGTTTTTT. It encodes CSVETRGNEKLFF.

The chain carries TRBV5-1 and TRBJ2-1, with 14 nucleotides matching TRBD2. Per germline, CDR1 SGHRS and CDR2 YFSETQ. Unmatched junction bases numbered 8, after V lost 4 bases and J lost 2 bases. The length of the CDR3 is 18 residues. This chain's CDR3 is CASSVGLAGGRTYNEQFF. The CDR3 bases are TGCGCCAGCAGCGTAGGACTAGCGGGAGGCCGCACCTACAATGAGCAGTTCTTC.

DNA for the CDR3: TGTGCCAGCAGCCGGAAACAGGGGATCGAGCAGTACTTC. It yields the protein CASSRKQGIEQYF. This chain connects TRBV7-2 to TRBJ2-5, with TRBD1 identical over 7 bases. The DNA end is more similar to TRBJ2-7, so the J call may be wrong. CDR1 is SGHTA and CDR2 is FQGNSA in the germline V gene. The CDR3 has 13 amino acids.

The V gene is TRBV20-1, the J gene TRBJ2-1, with D possibly called TRBD1 or TRBD2 (6 bases each). Trimming cost V 1 base and J 6 bases, with 16 bases left between them. The germline V gene encodes CDR1 DFQATT and CDR2 SNEGSKA (reference sequence). CDR3 length: 15 amino acids. This CDR3 is CSARVRGRWVNEQFF. CDR3 in DNA: TGCAGTGCTAGAGTTAGGGGGAGGTGGGTCAATGAGCAGTTCTTC.

This clonotype was recorded a few times. V gene TRBV29-1 combines with J gene TRBJ2-1; 11 bases are shared with TRBD1. V lost 4 bases and J lost 4; bases outside the gene matches: 3. The germline gives CDR1 SQVTM, CDR2 ANQGSEA. The CDR3 runs 14 residues. The CDR3, as DNA: TGCAGCGTTGCGGGGACAGGGGGTTACAATGAGCAGTTCTTC. Protein: CSVAGTGGYNEQFF.

The chain has TRBV20-1 and TRBJ2-7; possibly TRBD1 for D (5 bases). The germline gives CDR1 DFQATT, CDR2 SNEGSKA (reference sequence). The ends were cut back, 4 bases at V and 0 bases at J, with 10 bases in the middle. This CDR3 is built from 13 residues. CDR3 nucleotides: TGCAGTGCTAATCTGGACACCTCCTACGAGCAGTACTTC. It yields the protein CSANLDTSYEQYF.